The T cell receptor beta chain under discussion was sequenced for a study of siplizumab effects on memory and regulatory T cells. Study-wide points: Siplizumab cultures yielded proliferating Tregs whose suppressive function was not confirmed.

CDR1 LNHDA and CDR2 SQIVND come from the germline V gene (reference sequence). Trimming left V 4 bases short and J 5 bases short, with 12 bases between. There are 14 residues in the CDR3. A word on this clone: The antigen is undetermined.

Assays covered 95,000 to 100,000 TCR templates per sample. Measured with immunoSEQ multiplex PCR; TCRdb has only the in-frame clones, and not every one. Of about 100,000 clones in the sample, about 94% were seen once. This sequence joins TRBV19 and TRBJ1-5; a possible D gene is TRBD1 (5 bases). Material for sequencing was non-Treg CD4+ T cells sorted from blood. This receptor was identified in a human donor in good health. The CDR3 coding sequence is TGTGCCAGTAGTACTTCAGGGAGGGATCAGCCCCAGCATTTT. This encodes CASSTSGRDQPQHF. The full variable domain, completed using reference TRBV19 and TRBJ1-5, is DGGITQSPKYLFRKEGQNVTLSCEQNLNHDAMYWYRQDPGQGLRLIYYSQIVNDFQKGDIAEGYSVSREKKESFPLTVTSAQKNPTAFYLCASSTSGRDQPQHFGDGTRLSIL.